This T cell receptor beta chain was found in a study of response to subunit inactivated influenza vaccine (dated by TCRdb to 2017 to 2018). Regarding the study in general: The study used deep quantitative T cell receptor repertoire profiling to track responses to a trivalent subunit inactivated influenza vaccine. General findings and caveats noted by the study authors: The authors suggested that each seasonal influenza vaccination may recruit only a limited number of new T cells.

The CDR3 runs 14 amino acids, cysteine and phenylalanine included. CDR3 DNA is the only sequence kept; it has 42 bases, read in frame from the first base. The germline V gene provides CDR1 MNHEY and CDR2 SVGEGT. After removal of 6 bases from V and 2 bases from J, the junction retains 5 bases not matched to a gene. To note about this clonotype: The target of this receptor is not known. Base qualities are missing; no much larger clone stands one base away.

Per the publication, the time point label means: approximately 45 days after influenza vaccine administration. The library was produced with RT-PCR. The sequencer listed for this sample is Illumina HiSeq 2500. TCRdb reanalyzed the raw reads on its own, using fastp at Q25 for trimming and MiXCR for clone calling, and kept in-frame beta chains. Entries that share a CDR3 protein sequence are merged under the most common genes and DNA. This sample has about 160,000 distinct CDR3 sequences in its table, and roughly a tenth of those were observed once. Clones ranked in the top ten supply 12% of the sample.

In this chain, TRBV6-2 or TRBV6-3 is recombined with TRBJ2-7; 9 of the junction bases match TRBD1. The TCR was taken from a man aged 50-60 years who received an inactivated influenza vaccine. Donor details come from another sample of the same person, matched by shared clones. The sequencing here drew on non-naive T cells sorted from PBMCs, taken about 6 weeks after vaccination. The sample's cell subset or site label, in plain terms: memory T cell fraction. Here is the DNA: TGTGCCAGCAGAAAGAGGGACAGGGCCTACGAGCAGTACTTC. Its product reads: CASRKRDRAYEQYF.